This is a list of T cell receptor beta chains from one sample in a study of a mutant IDH1 vaccine in newly diagnosed glioma. The antigens these receptors bind are not known. TCRdb keeps only in-frame clones here, not all; method: immunoSEQ multiplex PCR. The table lists about 46,000 clones, approximately 92% of them singletons. The sample here was PBMCs, taken from a glioma patient whose treatment included an IDH1 peptide vaccine. These receptors were obtained from a man over 45 with glioma. Both conserved end residues are part of each CDR3. The D gene is left open where the match is weak. Size is omitted from some rows. Given values are once, few, many or a class for expanded clones.

j_gene,v_gene,abundance,d_gene,CDR3aa,CDR3nt
TRBJ2-3,TRBV7-2,-,-,CASSPTRGDTQYF,TGTGCCAGCAGCCCCACTAGAGGAGATACGCAGTATTTT
TRBJ1-1,TRBV6-6,-,-,CASSYGLHTEAFF,TGTGCCAGCAGTTACGGGTTACACACTGAAGCTTTCTTT
TRBJ2-7,TRBV10-1,-,TRBD2,CASSASGISEQYF,TGCGCCAGCAGTGCAAGCGGGATTTCCGAGCAGTACTTC
TRBJ1-1,TRBV9,-,-,CASTRGDMYTEAFF,TGTGCCAGCACCCGAGGGGATATGTACACTGAAGCTTTCTTT
TRBJ2-7,TRBV27,-,-,CASSLSSDRPYEQYF,TGTGCCAGCAGTTTATCGTCGGACAGACCCTACGAGCAGTACTTC
TRBJ2-1,TRBV21-1,few,-,CASSKGVSGRPFNEQFF,TGTGCCAGCAGCAAAGGGGTGAGCGGGAGACCTTTCAATGAGCAGTTCTTC
TRBJ1-1,TRBV7-3,-,-,CASSKTGYTEAFF,TGTGCCAGCAGCAAAACAGGGTACACTGAAGCTTTCTTT
TRBJ1-2,TRBV30,-,TRBD1,CAWSAGQTFCFF,TGTGCCTGGAGTGCGGGACAGACCTTCTGCTTCTTC
TRBJ2-7,TRBV7-2,-,-,CASTSHTHGEQYF,TGTGCCAGCACCTCACACACCCACGGCGAGCAGTACTTC
TRBJ2-5,TRBV25-1,-,-,CASGQETQYF,TGTGCCAGCGGACAAGAGACCCAGTACTTC
TRBJ2-2,TRBV29-1,-,-,CSVDRHGNTGELFF,TGCAGCGTTGATCGGCACGGGAACACCGGGGAGCTGTTTTTT
TRBJ2-5,TRBV6-6,-,-,CASSPLGHQSETQYF,TGTGCCAGCAGCCCACTGGGACATCAAAGCGAGACCCAGTACTTC
TRBJ1-2,TRBV28,-,-,CASSLFGGLGYTF,TGTGCCAGCAGTTTATTCGGAGGGCTTGGCTACACCTTC
TRBJ1-5,TRBV7-2,once,-,CASSTRTDQPQHF,TGTGCCAGCAGCACCCGAACCGATCAGCCCCAGCATTTT
TRBJ2-7,TRBV4-1,-,-,CASSPLWGATNYEQYF,TGCGCCAGCAGCCCGCTGTGGGGAGCAACAAACTACGAGCAGTACTTC
TRBJ2-7,TRBV7-9,-,TRBD1,CASSSFRDRGNEQYF,TGTGCCAGCAGCTCTTTCCGGGACAGGGGAAACGAGCAGTACTTC
TRBJ1-1,TRBV25-1,-,-,CASSEYGGNTEAFF,TGTGCCAGCAGTGAATACGGGGGGAACACTGAAGCTTTCTTT
TRBJ2-3,TRBV6-7,-,TRBD1,CASSYFDRASTDTQYF,TGTGCCAGCAGTTACTTTGACAGGGCTAGCACAGATACGCAGTATTTT
TRBJ1-2,TRBV5-1,-,TRBD1,CASTPDRTGYGYTF,TGCGCCAGCACCCCGGACAGGACCGGCTATGGCTACACCTTC
TRBJ2-5,TRBV4-2,-,TRBD2,CASSTSGQETQYF,TGTGCCAGCAGTACTAGCGGACAAGAGACCCAGTACTTC
TRBJ1-1,TRBV28,-,-,CASSLVGEKDWTNTEAFF,TGTGCCAGCAGTTTAGTTGGAGAGAAGGACTGGACGAACACTGAAGCTTTCTTT
TRBJ1-2,TRBV4-1,-,-,CASSHPGKGDYGYTF,TGCGCCAGCAGCCACCCCGGGAAGGGAGACTATGGCTACACCTTC